The sequence of this T cell receptor beta chain was determined in a study of cytomegalovirus exposure and HLA in healthy donors. The study's findings and limits: Sequencing depth roughly uniform across donors was assumed in presence/absence analyses. In a later analysis, donors in an Asian-associated ancestry cluster reportedly had fewer N-insertions in productive TCRs than the cohort mean.

These donors counted as nominally healthy when sampled, but unrecorded immune exposures were likely. V was pared by 5 bases and J by 4 bases, with 7 bases of the junction left unmatched. The CDR3 is 14 residues long. The germline CDR1 and CDR2 sequences are SGHTA and FQGNSA. A multiplex PCR was run with 60 Vbeta primers and 13 Jbeta primers. Measured with immunoSEQ multiplex PCR; TCRdb has only the in-frame clones, and not every one. The data show roughly 160,000 clones, 84% seen once. Concerning this clone: What it binds is unknown.

The sample was PBMCs. The TCR was taken from a man aged 25 to 40 in good health and CMV-seronegative. The chain is built from TRBV7-2 and TRBJ2-7; 8 bases are shared with TRBD2. This chain's CDR3 is CASSATSGPYEQYF. The CDR3, as DNA: TGTGCCAGCAGCGCAACTAGCGGCCCTTACGAGCAGTACTTC.